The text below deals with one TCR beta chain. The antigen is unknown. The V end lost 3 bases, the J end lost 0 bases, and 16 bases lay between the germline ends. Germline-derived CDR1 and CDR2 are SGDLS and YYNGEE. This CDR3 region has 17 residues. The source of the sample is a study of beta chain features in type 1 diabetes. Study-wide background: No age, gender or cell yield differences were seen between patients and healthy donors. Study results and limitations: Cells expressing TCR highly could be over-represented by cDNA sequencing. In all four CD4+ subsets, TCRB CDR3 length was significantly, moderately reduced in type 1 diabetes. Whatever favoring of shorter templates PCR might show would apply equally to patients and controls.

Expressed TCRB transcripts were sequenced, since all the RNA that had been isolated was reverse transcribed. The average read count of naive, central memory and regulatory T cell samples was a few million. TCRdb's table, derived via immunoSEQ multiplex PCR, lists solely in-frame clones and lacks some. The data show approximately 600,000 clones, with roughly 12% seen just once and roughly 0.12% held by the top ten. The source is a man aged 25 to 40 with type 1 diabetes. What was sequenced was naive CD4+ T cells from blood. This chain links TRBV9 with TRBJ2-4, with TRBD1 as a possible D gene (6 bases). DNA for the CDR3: TGTGCCAGCAGCGGGGACCGGCAGGGGATAGCCAAAAACATTCAGTACTTC. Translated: CASSGDRQGIAKNIQYF.